This T cell receptor beta chain derives from a study of pediatric ulcerative colitis. General study results and limits: Rectal repertoires separated controls, mild-moderate and acute severe colitis. This repertoire reflects total lymphocytes rather than subpopulations like regulatory T cells. A couple of patients had blood samples with substantially reduced template counts.

Comment on this clone: The antigen remains unidentified.

During colonoscopy, one to two rectal pinch biopsies were collected. Germline lookup yields CDR1 MNHEY and CDR2 SVGAGI. CDR3 size: 14 residues. The trim removed 3 bases at V and 10 bases at J, leaving 6 bases unmatched. The survey-level immunoSEQ assay was used. Profiling relied on immunoSEQ multiplex PCR, and the TCRdb table lists in-frame clones only, not all of them. The sample records around 37,000 clones, roughly 82% being singletons. The specimen sequenced was gut tissue. V and J are TRBV6-5 and TRBJ1-6, with 7 bases identical to TRBD1. The origin of this receptor is a boy aged 5 to 17 with severe ulcerative colitis. For the CDR3, the DNA is TGTGCCAGCAGTTATGGGCAGGGGGGATCACCCCTCCACTTT. The encoded protein is CASSYGQGGSPLHF.